The present T cell receptor beta chain was sequenced within a study of CD8 T cells in ankylosing spondylitis. General study results and limits: A number of the motif variants had already been described in reactive arthritis synovial fluid and blood. Disease-associated clones were reportedly significantly overrepresented in matched ankylosing spondylitis synovial fluid. Clones that were linked to disease were CD8+ and were relatively rare in peripheral blood.

The CDR3 covers 15 residues. V was trimmed by 3 bases and J by 7 bases, leaving 17 bases between them. Germline V lookup: CDR1 SGHRS, CDR2 YFSETQ. Of note for this clonotype: Its target is not known.

By quantitative 5'-RACE with molecular barcodes, the TCR beta libraries were made. One entry per CDR3 protein, called by TCRdb with MiXCR from the 5' RACE reads. Of under 170,000 distinct CDR3 sequences listed, roughly 44% are singletons. The chain employs TRBV5-1 and TRBJ2-1; D not certain. The receptor was derived from a male donor with ankylosing spondylitis. The sequencing input was synovial fluid, either unsorted or a sorted T cell fraction (not recorded which). CDR3 nucleotide sequence: TGCGCCAGCAGCTCTCCTGTTATTCGAGTGAATGAGCAGTTCTTC. Its protein is CASSSPVIRVNEQFF.